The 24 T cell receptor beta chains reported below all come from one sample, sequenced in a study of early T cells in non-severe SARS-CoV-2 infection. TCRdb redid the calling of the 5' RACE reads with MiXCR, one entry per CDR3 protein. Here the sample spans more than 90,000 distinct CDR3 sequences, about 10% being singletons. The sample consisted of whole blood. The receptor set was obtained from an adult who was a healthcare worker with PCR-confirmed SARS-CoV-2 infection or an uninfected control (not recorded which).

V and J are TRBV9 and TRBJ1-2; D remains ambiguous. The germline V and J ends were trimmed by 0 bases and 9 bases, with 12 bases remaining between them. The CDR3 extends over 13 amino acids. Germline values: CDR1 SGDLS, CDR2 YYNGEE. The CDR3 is CASSVATERSYTF. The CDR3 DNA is TGTGCCAGCAGCGTAGCTACCGAGAGAAGCTACACCTTC.

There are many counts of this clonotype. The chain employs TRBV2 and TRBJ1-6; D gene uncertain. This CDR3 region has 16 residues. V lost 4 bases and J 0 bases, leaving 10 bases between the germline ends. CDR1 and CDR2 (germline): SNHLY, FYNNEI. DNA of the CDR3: TGTGCCAGCAGTGGGAGGAGGAGCTCCTATAATTCACCCCTCCACTTT. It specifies CASSGRRSSYNSPLHF.

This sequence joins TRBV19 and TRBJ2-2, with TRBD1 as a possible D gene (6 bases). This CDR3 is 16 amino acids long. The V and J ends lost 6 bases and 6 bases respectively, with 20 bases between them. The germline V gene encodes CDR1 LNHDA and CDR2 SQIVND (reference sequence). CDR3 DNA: TGTGCCAGTAGCAACCAGGACAGAAGGTTCTCCGGGGAGCTGTTTTTT. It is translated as CASSNQDRRFSGELFF.

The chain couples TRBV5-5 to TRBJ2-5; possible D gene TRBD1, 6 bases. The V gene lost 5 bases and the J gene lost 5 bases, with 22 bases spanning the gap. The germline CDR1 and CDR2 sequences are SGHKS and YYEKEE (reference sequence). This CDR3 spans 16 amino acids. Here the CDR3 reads CASSSLPGQFHETQYF. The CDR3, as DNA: TGTGCCAGCAGTTCCCTACCAGGACAGTTCCACGAGACCCAGTACTTC.

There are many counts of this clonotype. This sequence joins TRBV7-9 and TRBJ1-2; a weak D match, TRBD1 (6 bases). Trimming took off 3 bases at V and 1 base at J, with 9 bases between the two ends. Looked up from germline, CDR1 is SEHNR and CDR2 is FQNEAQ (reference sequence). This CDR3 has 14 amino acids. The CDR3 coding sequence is TGTGCCAGCAGCTTGGGGGCCCGTAACTATGGCTACACCTTC. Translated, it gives CASSLGARNYGYTF. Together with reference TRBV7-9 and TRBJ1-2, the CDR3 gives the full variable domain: DTGVSQNPRHKITKRGQNVTFRCDPISEHNRLYWYRQTLGQGPEFLTYFQNEAQLEKSRLLSDRFSAERPKGSFSTLEIQRTEQGDSAMYLCASSLGARNYGYTFGSGTRLTVV.

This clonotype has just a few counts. CDR3 in amino acids: CASSPRVVAGYTDTQYF. The CDR3 DNA is TGTGCCAGCAGCCCCAGAGTGGTAGCGGGATACACAGATACGCAGTATTTT. This rearrangement joins TRBV28 to TRBJ2-3; 8 nucleotides align to TRBD2. CDR3 length: 17 residues. The trim removed 6 bases at V and 2 bases at J, leaving 13 bases unmatched. Germline lookup yields CDR1 MDHEN and CDR2 SYDVKM.

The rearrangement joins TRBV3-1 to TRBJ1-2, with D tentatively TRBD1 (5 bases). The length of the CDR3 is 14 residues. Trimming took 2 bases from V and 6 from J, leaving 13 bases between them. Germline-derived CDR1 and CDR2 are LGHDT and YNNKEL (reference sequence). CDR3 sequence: CASSQQGIQNGYTF. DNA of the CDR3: TGTGCCAGCAGCCAACAGGGTATCCAGAATGGCTACACCTTC.

The CDR3 loop is CATSDSSGGPIDEQFF. CDR3 sequence (DNA): TGTGCCACCAGTGACTCTAGCGGGGGGCCGATCGATGAGCAGTTCTTC. The V and J genes are TRBV24-1 and TRBJ2-1, with 11 bases fitting TRBD2. Per the germline V gene, CDR1 is KGHDR and CDR2 is SFDVKD. The CDR3 sequence is 16 residues long. Germline trimming cut 4 bases from V and 8 bases from J; bases unmatched to any gene: 9.

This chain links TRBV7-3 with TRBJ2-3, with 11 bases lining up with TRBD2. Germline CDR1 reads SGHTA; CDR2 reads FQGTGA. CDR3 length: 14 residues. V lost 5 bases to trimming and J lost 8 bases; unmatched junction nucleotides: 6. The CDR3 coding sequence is TGTGCCAGCAGCCCCACTAGCGGGGGCCTTACGCAGTATTTT. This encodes CASSPTSGGLTQYF.

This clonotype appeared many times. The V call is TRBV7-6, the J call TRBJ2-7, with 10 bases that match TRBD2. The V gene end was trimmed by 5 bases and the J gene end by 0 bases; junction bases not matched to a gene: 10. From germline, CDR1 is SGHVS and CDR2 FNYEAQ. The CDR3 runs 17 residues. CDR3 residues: CASSRRWTSGSSYEQYF. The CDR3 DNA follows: TGTGCCAGCAGCCGTCGATGGACTAGCGGTAGCTCCTACGAGCAGTACTTC.

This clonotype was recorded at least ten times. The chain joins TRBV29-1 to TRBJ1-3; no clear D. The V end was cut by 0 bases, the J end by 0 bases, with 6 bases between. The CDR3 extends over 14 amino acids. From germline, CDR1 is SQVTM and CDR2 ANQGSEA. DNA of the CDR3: TGCAGCGTTGAAGAAACAACCTCTGGAAACACCATATATTTT. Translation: CSVEETTSGNTIYF.

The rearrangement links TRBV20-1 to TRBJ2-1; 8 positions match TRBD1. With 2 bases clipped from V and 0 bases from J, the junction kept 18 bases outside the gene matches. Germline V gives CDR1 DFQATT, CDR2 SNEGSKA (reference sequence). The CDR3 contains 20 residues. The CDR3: CSARHNLGQANKVSYNEQFF. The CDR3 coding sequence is TGCAGTGCTAGACATAACCTGGGACAGGCAAACAAAGTCTCCTACAATGAGCAGTTCTTC.

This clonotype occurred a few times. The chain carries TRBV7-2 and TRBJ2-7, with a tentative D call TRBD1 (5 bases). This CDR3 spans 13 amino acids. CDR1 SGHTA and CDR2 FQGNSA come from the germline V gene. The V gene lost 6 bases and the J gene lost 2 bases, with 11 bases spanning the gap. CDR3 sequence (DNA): TGTGCCAGCAGTGCGCAGGGCCCCTACGAGCAGTACTTC. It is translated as CASSAQGPYEQYF.

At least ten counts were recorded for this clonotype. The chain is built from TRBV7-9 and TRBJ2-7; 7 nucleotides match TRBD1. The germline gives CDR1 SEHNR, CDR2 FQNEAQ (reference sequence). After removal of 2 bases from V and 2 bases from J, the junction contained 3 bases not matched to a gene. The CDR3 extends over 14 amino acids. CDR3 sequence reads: CASSLTGVTYEQYF. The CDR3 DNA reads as TGTGCCAGCAGCTTAACAGGGGTAACCTACGAGCAGTACTTC.

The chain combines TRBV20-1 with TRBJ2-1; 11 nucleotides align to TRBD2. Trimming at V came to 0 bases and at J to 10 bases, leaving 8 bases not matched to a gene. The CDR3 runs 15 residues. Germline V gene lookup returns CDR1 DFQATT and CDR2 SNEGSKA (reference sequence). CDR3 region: CSARDLLAGGPEQFF. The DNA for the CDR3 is TGCAGTGCTAGAGACCTCTTAGCGGGAGGGCCCGAGCAGTTCTTC.

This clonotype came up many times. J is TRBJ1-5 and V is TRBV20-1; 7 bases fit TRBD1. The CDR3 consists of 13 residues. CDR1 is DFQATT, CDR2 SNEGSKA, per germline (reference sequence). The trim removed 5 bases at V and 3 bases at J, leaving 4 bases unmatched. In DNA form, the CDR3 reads TGCAGTGCTTCCGGGACAGCCAATCAGCCCCAGCATTTT. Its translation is CSASGTANQPQHF.

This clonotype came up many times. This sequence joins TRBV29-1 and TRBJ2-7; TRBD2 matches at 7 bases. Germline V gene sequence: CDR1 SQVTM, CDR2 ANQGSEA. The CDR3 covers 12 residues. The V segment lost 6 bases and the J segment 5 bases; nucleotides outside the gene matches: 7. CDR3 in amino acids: CSVLGGRHEQYF. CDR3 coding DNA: TGCAGCGTCTTGGGAGGGAGACACGAGCAGTACTTC.

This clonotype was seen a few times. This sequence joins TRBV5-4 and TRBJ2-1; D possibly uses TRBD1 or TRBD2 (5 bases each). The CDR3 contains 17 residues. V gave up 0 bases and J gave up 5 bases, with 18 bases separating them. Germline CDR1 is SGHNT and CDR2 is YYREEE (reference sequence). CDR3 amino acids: CASSLVWVRGYNNEQFF. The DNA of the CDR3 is TGTGCCAGCAGCTTGGTCTGGGTCCGGGGCTATAACAATGAGCAGTTCTTC.

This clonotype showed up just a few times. The CDR3 coding sequence is TGTGCCAGCAGCTTGGGTCTGAGCGGAGGGGTGCCTAGCACAGATACGCAGTATTTT. This encodes CASSLGLSGGVPSTDTQYF. The V call is TRBV7-9, the J call TRBJ2-3; tentatively, D is TRBD2 (6 bases). Germline assignment: CDR1 SEHNR and CDR2 FQNEAQ (reference sequence). CDR3 length equals 19 residues. Trimming stripped 3 bases from V and 0 bases from J, with 22 bases between.

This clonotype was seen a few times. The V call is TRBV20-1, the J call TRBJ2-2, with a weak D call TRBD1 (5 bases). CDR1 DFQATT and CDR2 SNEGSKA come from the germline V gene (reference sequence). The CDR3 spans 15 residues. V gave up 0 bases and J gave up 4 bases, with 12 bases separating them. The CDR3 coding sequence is TGCAGTGCTAGAGATAGAACAGGCGGCACCGGGGAGCTGTTTTTT. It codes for CSARDRTGGTGELFF.

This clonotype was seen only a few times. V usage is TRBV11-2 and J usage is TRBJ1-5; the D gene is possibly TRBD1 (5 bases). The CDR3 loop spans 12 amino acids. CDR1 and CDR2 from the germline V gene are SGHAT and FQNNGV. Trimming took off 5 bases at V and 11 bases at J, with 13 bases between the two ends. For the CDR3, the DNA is TGTGCCAGCAGCCCGGGGACCACGGCCCAGCATTTT. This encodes CASSPGTTAQHF.

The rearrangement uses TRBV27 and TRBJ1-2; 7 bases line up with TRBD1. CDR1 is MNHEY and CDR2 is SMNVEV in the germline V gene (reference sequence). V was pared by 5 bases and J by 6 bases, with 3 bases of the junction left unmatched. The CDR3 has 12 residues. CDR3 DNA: TGTGCCAGCAGTCCAGGGGGAAATGGCTACACCTTC. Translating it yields CASSPGGNGYTF.

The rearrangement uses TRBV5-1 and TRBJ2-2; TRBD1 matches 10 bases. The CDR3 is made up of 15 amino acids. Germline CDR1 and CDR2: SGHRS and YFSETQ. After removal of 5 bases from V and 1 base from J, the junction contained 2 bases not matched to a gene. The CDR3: CASRTGGLNTGELFF. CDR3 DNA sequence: TGCGCCAGCAGGACAGGGGGCTTGAACACCGGGGAGCTGTTTTTT.

The CDR3 sequence is CASTAGSNQPQHF. The CDR3, as DNA: TGTGCCAGCACGGCAGGGAGCAATCAGCCCCAGCATTTT. The chain has TRBV28 and TRBJ1-5; D is possibly TRBD1 (5 bases). V gave up 7 bases and J gave up 1 base, with 8 bases separating them. The CDR3 is 13 residues long. The germline CDR1 and CDR2 sequences are MDHEN and SYDVKM. Complete variable domain (other parts from reference TRBV28 and TRBJ1-5): DVKVTQSSRYLVKRTGEKVFLECVQDMDHENMFWYRQDPGLGLRLIYFSYDVKMKEKGDIPEGYSVSREKKERFSLILESASTNQTSMYLCASTAGSNQPQHFGDGTRLSIL.